Listed below are T cell receptor beta chains from one sample, sequenced in a study of post-analysis software for immune sequencing data. Each CDR3 protein gets one entry after TCRdb re-called the PCR reads with MiXCR. Here the sample spans hundreds of thousands of distinct CDR3 sequences, 35% to 45% being singletons. The source material was blood. All receptors come from a girl aged 2 to 10 with multiple sclerosis. CDR3s include the opening cysteine and the closing phenylalanine or tryptophan. The D gene is left open where the match is weak. Clone sizes are given selectively: once, few, many, or a class where the clone is expanded.

cdr3_nt: TGTGCCAGCAGCTCCCTCCGAGGGGAGGCAGCTTTCTTT; cdr3_aa: CASSSLRGEAAFF; v_call: TRBV12-3/TRBV12-4; clone_size: .; d_call: .; cdr3_length: 13; j_call: TRBJ1-1
cdr3_nt: TGTGCCAGCAGTGCGGCTAGCGGTCAAAACATTCAGTACTTC; cdr3_aa: CASSAASGQNIQYF; v_call: TRBV2; clone_size: few; d_call: TRBD2; cdr3_length: 14; j_call: TRBJ2-4
cdr3_nt: TGTGCCAGCAGTTTACCGGGACAGGGCAATCAGCCCCAGCATTTT; cdr3_aa: CASSLPGQGNQPQHF; v_call: TRBV27; clone_size: .; d_call: TRBD1; cdr3_length: 15; j_call: TRBJ1-5
cdr3_nt: TGCGCCAGCAGCTGGGACCGAGAAAAACTGTTTTTT; cdr3_aa: CASSWDREKLFF; v_call: TRBV5-1; clone_size: .; d_call: .; cdr3_length: 12; j_call: TRBJ1-4
cdr3_nt: TGCAGCGTTGAAGACCACCAAGAGACCCAGTACTTC; cdr3_aa: CSVEDHQETQYF; v_call: TRBV29-1; clone_size: .; d_call: .; cdr3_length: 12; j_call: TRBJ2-5
cdr3_nt: TGTGCCAGCAGCGTAAGGAGCGAGGGGCCTACTAACTATGGCTACACCTTC; cdr3_aa: CASSVRSEGPTNYGYTF; v_call: TRBV9; clone_size: .; d_call: .; cdr3_length: 17; j_call: TRBJ1-2
cdr3_nt: TGCGCCAGCAGCTTGGAATGGGGCCAAGAGACCCAGTACTTC; cdr3_aa: CASSLEWGQETQYF; v_call: TRBV5-1; clone_size: .; d_call: .; cdr3_length: 14; j_call: TRBJ2-5
cdr3_nt: TGTGCCAACAGTTTGACAGGTCGCTCCTACGAGCAGTACTTC; cdr3_aa: CANSLTGRSYEQYF; v_call: TRBV6-5; clone_size: .; d_call: .; cdr3_length: 14; j_call: TRBJ2-7
cdr3_nt: TGTGCCAGCAGGCGACAGGGAGACAATTCACCCCCCCACTTT; cdr3_aa: CASRRQGDNSPPHF; v_call: TRBV6-5; clone_size: few; d_call: TRBD1; cdr3_length: 14; j_call: TRBJ1-6
cdr3_nt: TGCAGCGCAAAAGCAGGGGTCTCCTACAATGAGCAGTTCTTC; cdr3_aa: CSAKAGVSYNEQFF; v_call: TRBV29-1; clone_size: few; d_call: .; cdr3_length: 14; j_call: TRBJ2-1
cdr3_nt: TGTGCCAGCAGCTCCCCTCCGAGACAGGACACTGAAGCTTTCTTT; cdr3_aa: CASSSPPRQDTEAFF; v_call: TRBV11-2; clone_size: few; d_call: .; cdr3_length: 15; j_call: TRBJ1-1
cdr3_nt: TGTGCCAGCAGGGTTAGCGGGGCGAACACCGGGGAGCTGTTTTTT; cdr3_aa: CASRVSGANTGELFF; v_call: TRBV6-6; clone_size: .; d_call: TRBD2; cdr3_length: 15; j_call: TRBJ2-2
cdr3_nt: TGTGCCAGTAGTCACTATCCCACGGGGGCAAACTATGGCTACACCTTC; cdr3_aa: CASSHYPTGANYGYTF; v_call: TRBV19; clone_size: .; d_call: .; cdr3_length: 16; j_call: TRBJ1-2
cdr3_nt: TGCAGTGCTAGGTTAGGGGGATATCAGCCCCAGCATTTT; cdr3_aa: CSARLGGYQPQHF; v_call: TRBV20-1; clone_size: .; d_call: .; cdr3_length: 13; j_call: TRBJ1-5
cdr3_nt: TGTGCCGGCAGCTTAGAGGGACGCCGCTCTGGGGCCAACGTCCTGACTTTC; cdr3_aa: CAGSLEGRRSGANVLTF; v_call: TRBV6-5; clone_size: few; d_call: .; cdr3_length: 17; j_call: TRBJ2-6
cdr3_nt: TGTGCCACCAGCATGAAACAGGGGAGTTTTGAGACCCAGTACTTC; cdr3_aa: CATSMKQGSFETQYF; v_call: TRBV15; clone_size: .; d_call: TRBD1; cdr3_length: 15; j_call: TRBJ2-5
cdr3_nt: TGTGCCAGCAGCCGGGACAGGGGGTCTGGTGGCTACACCTTC; cdr3_aa: CASSRDRGSGGYTF; v_call: TRBV7-2; clone_size: .; d_call: TRBD1; cdr3_length: 14; j_call: TRBJ1-2
cdr3_nt: TGCGCCAGCAGCTTGGTTGGGGCAGGGAGAAACATTCAGTACTTC; cdr3_aa: CASSLVGAGRNIQYF; v_call: TRBV5-1; clone_size: .; d_call: .; cdr3_length: 15; j_call: TRBJ2-4
cdr3_nt: TGCAGCGTTGCGGCAGGGGCCACGCAAGAGACCCAGTACTTC; cdr3_aa: CSVAAGATQETQYF; v_call: TRBV29-1; clone_size: few; d_call: .; cdr3_length: 14; j_call: TRBJ2-5
cdr3_nt: TGTGCCAGCAGCCAATTCCTGACACCGGTCGACGATGGCTACACCTTC; cdr3_aa: CASSQFLTPVDDGYTF; v_call: TRBV14; clone_size: few; d_call: .; cdr3_length: 16; j_call: TRBJ1-2
cdr3_nt: TGCAGTGCTAGGGGGACTGGCGGAGGTGACGCAGATACGCAGTATTTT; cdr3_aa: CSARGTGGGDADTQYF; v_call: TRBV20-1; clone_size: once; d_call: .; cdr3_length: 16; j_call: TRBJ2-3
cdr3_nt: TGCAGCGTTGAAACGGTTCTGAATGGGGTAGCCAAAAACATTCAGTACTTC; cdr3_aa: CSVETVLNGVAKNIQYF; v_call: TRBV29-1; clone_size: few; d_call: .; cdr3_length: 17; j_call: TRBJ2-4